This TCR beta chain was recovered during a study of CD8 T cells in Susac syndrome. A quantity of about 0.5 to 1 ug RNA underwent reverse transcription using random hexamers. Amplification of TCR beta CDR3 used immunoSEQ multiplex PCR across 54 Vbeta and 13 Jbeta. One entry per CDR3 protein, called by TCRdb with MiXCR from the immunoSEQ multiplex PCR reads. The table shows 150,000 or so distinct CDR3 sequences, with approximately 94% occurring only once. It was treatment-naive patients with stable or active relapsing-remitting disease who made up the multiple sclerosis controls. Negative isolation yielded CD4+ and CD8+ T cells, and FACS enriched TEMRA cells. The source of this sequence is a human donor with multiple sclerosis. Sequencing used CD4+ T cells from PBMCs.

This CDR3 reads CAWSGGAGYTF. The CDR3, as DNA: TGTGCCTGGAGTGGGGGAGCTGGCTACACCTTC. V and J are TRBV30 and TRBJ1-2; D not resolved. V was clipped by 1 base and J by 7 bases, with 7 bases between them. The CDR3 has 11 residues. Germline lookup yields CDR1 GTSNPN and CDR2 SVGIG (reference sequence). Drawing the rest from reference TRBV30 and TRBJ1-2, the complete variable domain is SQTIHQWPATLVQPVGSPLSLECTVEGTSNPNLYWYRQAAGRGLQLLFYSVGIGQISSEVPQNLSASRPQDRQFILSSKKLLLSDSGFYLCAWSGGAGYTFGSGTRLTVV.